The 20 T cell receptor beta chains below come from one sample, sequenced in a study of cytomegalovirus exposure and HLA in healthy donors (TCRdb year 2017). Libraries were prepared through the immunoSEQ multiplex PCR assay. A mixture of 60 forward primers for TCR Vbeta segments and 13 reverse primers for TCR Jbeta segments was used in the multiplex PCR. The immuneACCESS repertoire file appears here via TCRdb, limited to in-frame rearrangements. These files lack a portion of the clones; in checked studies, under half of the deficit traces to unresolved V genes, and the cause of the others is not known. The table of this sample itemizes 200,000 to 250,000 clones. The ten largest clonotypes hold approximately 0.98% of the sample. The material sequenced was PBMCs. The receptors were gathered from a woman in her 30s in good health and CMV-seropositive.

V and J are TRBV5-1 and TRBJ2-5, with TRBD2 matching over 11 bases. The trim removed 3 bases at V and 3 bases at J, leaving 13 bases unmatched. CDR1 SGHRS and CDR2 YFSETQ come from the germline V gene. This CDR3 region has 18 residues. In nucleotides, the CDR3 is TGCGCCAGCAGCTCGACCGCCGGCCTAGCGGGGGGTAAAGAGACCCAGTACTTC. This sequence encodes CASSSTAGLAGGKETQYF. Full variable domain (rest looked up from reference TRBV5-1 and TRBJ2-5): KAGVTQTPRYLIKTRGQQVTLSCSPISGHRSVSWYQQTPGQGLQFLFEYFSETQRNKGNFPGRFSGRQFSNSRSEMNVSTLELGDSALYLCASSSTAGLAGGKETQYFGPGTRLLVL.

The rearrangement links TRBV6-5 to TRBJ2-5, with a tentative D call TRBD2 (7 bases). TRBJ2-7 matches the DNA end more closely, so the J call is doubtful. Germline lookup yields CDR1 MNHEY and CDR2 SVGAGI. The CDR3 runs 14 residues. CDR3 DNA sequence: TGTGCCAGCAGGAAGGCAGGGGAGGGGTCCGAGCAGTACTTC. Protein: CASRKAGEGSEQYF.

CDR3 in DNA: TGTGCCAGCAGCTTAAGCCAATCTGGAAACACCATATATTTT. Residues: CASSLSQSGNTIYF. The V and J genes are TRBV7-2 and TRBJ1-3; no definite D call. V was cut by 2 bases and J by 1 base, with 6 bases left in between. The CDR3 consists of 14 residues. Germline loops: CDR1 SGHTA, CDR2 FQGNSA.

The chain recombines TRBV27 with TRBJ2-4; 8 positions match TRBD2. J gave up 8 bases and V 5 bases, and 14 bases lay outside the gene matches. CDR1 and CDR2 (germline): MNHEY, SMNVEV (reference sequence). There are 16 residues in the CDR3. CDR3 nucleotide sequence: TGTGCCAGCAGTCCATCGCAAGGACTAGCCCGAGACATTCAGTACTTC. Amino acids: CASSPSQGLARDIQYF.

The gene calls are TRBV7-9 and TRBJ1-2, with D possibly being TRBD1 (6 bases). Per germline, CDR1 SEHNR and CDR2 FQNEAQ (reference sequence). CDR3 length equals 15 residues. Trimming removed 0 bases from V and 6 bases from J, with 14 bases in between. The CDR3 protein is CASSLALSGVNGYTF. DNA for the CDR3: TGTGCCAGCAGCTTAGCGCTTTCAGGGGTGAATGGCTACACCTTC.

The V and J genes are TRBV7-6 and TRBJ2-1; 8 bases align to TRBD2. Trimming removed 5 bases from V and 0 bases from J; junction bases left unmatched: 3. There are 15 residues in the CDR3. Germline assignment: CDR1 SGHVS and CDR2 FNYEAQ. CDR3 amino acids: CASSLRGGSYNEQFF. The CDR3 bases are TGTGCCAGCAGCCTCCGGGGGGGCTCCTACAATGAGCAGTTCTTC.

This chain uses TRBV7-6 with TRBJ2-7; D is ambiguous. CDR3 length: 15 amino acids. Trimming removed 5 bases at V and 0 bases at J, with 14 bases between. From germline, CDR1 is SGHVS and CDR2 FNYEAQ. CDR3 in amino acids: CASSPFPGSSYEQYF. For the CDR3, the DNA is TGTGCCAGCAGCCCTTTCCCGGGTAGCTCCTACGAGCAGTACTTC.

The rearrangement uses TRBV18 and TRBJ1-2; the D gene is possibly TRBD1 (6 bases). V was shortened by 8 bases and J by 6 bases, with 19 bases between the two germline ends. From germline, CDR1 is KGHSH and CDR2 LQKENI. The CDR3 has 14 amino acids. CDR3 nucleotide sequence: TGTGCCAGCGGGCGTCCAGGGGAGATTCATGGCTACACCTTC. Translating gives CASGRPGEIHGYTF.

The chain recombines TRBV13 with TRBJ2-1, with TRBD2 matching over 8 bases. The CDR3 sequence is 14 residues long. Germline V lookup: CDR1 PRHDT, CDR2 FYEKMQ (reference sequence). Losses at the gene ends were 7 bases for V and 6 bases for J; bases not matched to a gene: 8. The chain's CDR3 is CASNSGGHFNEQFF. The CDR3 region has the DNA TGTGCCAGCAACAGCGGGGGCCACTTCAATGAGCAGTTCTTC.

V is TRBV6-5 and J is TRBJ2-1; weak D call: TRBD1 (5 bases). The CDR3 is 11 residues long. CDR1 and CDR2 from the germline V gene are MNHEY and SVGAGI. V lost 6 bases and J 9 bases, leaving 9 bases between the germline ends. The CDR3 here is CASRGVSEQFF. In nucleotides, the CDR3 is TGTGCCAGCAGAGGGGTTTCTGAGCAGTTCTTC.

This chain joins TRBV19 and TRBJ2-1, with TRBD2 matching over 8 bases. The CDR3 is 16 residues long. V dropped 4 bases and J dropped 8; count of bases not matched to a gene: 13. Germline CDR1 and CDR2: LNHDA and SQIVND (reference sequence). The CDR3 spells CASSKHLSGGKDEQFF. The CDR3 DNA reads TGTGCCAGTAGTAAACACCTCAGCGGGGGAAAGGATGAGCAGTTCTTC.

The genes are TRBV14 and TRBJ1-1; D is unclear. The CDR3 spans 16 residues. Trimming pared 4 bases from V and 0 bases from J, leaving 15 bases between. The germline V gene has CDR1 SGHDN and CDR2 FVKESK. The CDR3 spells CASSPPGGEMNTEAFF. In DNA form, the CDR3 reads TGTGCCAGCAGCCCCCCCGGTGGAGAAATGAACACTGAAGCTTTCTTT. Looking up the rest from reference TRBV14 and TRBJ1-1 gives the full variable domain: EAGVTQFPSHSVIEKGQTVTLRCDPISGHDNLYWYRRVMGKEIKFLLHFVKESKQDESGMPNNRFLAERTGGTYSTLKVQPAELEDSGVYFCASSPPGGEMNTEAFFGQGTRLTVV.

The chain uses TRBV9 and TRBJ2-1; tentatively, D is TRBD2 (6 bases). Germline V CDR1 and CDR2: SGDLS, YYNGEE. The CDR3 totals 15 residues. Trimming cost V 4 bases and J 3 bases, with 14 bases left between them. The CDR3 bases are TGTGCCAGCAGCCCCGGGCAGGACTACTACAATGAGCAGTTCTTC. As protein: CASSPGQDYYNEQFF.

V and J are TRBV5-4 and TRBJ2-1, with D perhaps TRBD2 (6 bases). This CDR3 has 13 residues. Germline assignment: CDR1 SGHNT and CDR2 YYREEE (reference sequence). Trimming removed 0 bases from V and 9 bases from J, with 10 bases in between. The DNA of the CDR3 is TGTGCCAGCAGCTTGGCGGACGGGGGTGAGCAGTTCTTC. It translates to CASSLADGGEQFF.

The J gene is TRBJ2-2, the V gene TRBV4-1; a possible D gene is TRBD1 (6 bases). This CDR3 is built from 14 residues. The germline V gene encodes CDR1 MGHRA and CDR2 YSYEKL. The germline V and J ends were trimmed by 5 bases and 5 bases, with 12 bases remaining between them. CDR3 sequence (DNA): TGCGCCAGCAGCTCCTGGGGGCAGACCGGGGAGCTGTTTTTT. Its translation is CASSSWGQTGELFF.

This rearrangement joins TRBV29-1 to TRBJ1-3; perhaps TRBD1 as D (6 bases). CDR1 and CDR2 from the germline V gene are SQVTM and ANQGSEA. V lost 6 bases, J lost 0 bases, and 15 bases lay in between. This CDR3 is built from 15 residues. The CDR3 region has the DNA TGCAGCGTAACTGGACAGCCTAGCTCTGGAAACACCATATATTTT. It translates to CSVTGQPSSGNTIYF.

The chain employs TRBV7-2 and TRBJ2-3; TRBD1 matches at 7 bases. This CDR3 region has 15 residues. Germline values: CDR1 SGHTA, CDR2 FQGNSA. Trimming at V came to 5 bases and at J to 0 bases, leaving 5 bases not matched to a gene. The CDR3 sequence is CASSKQGPSTDTQYF. CDR3 DNA sequence: TGTGCCAGCAGCAAACAGGGGCCTAGCACAGATACGCAGTATTTT.

This chain uses TRBV29-1 with TRBJ1-1; 9 nucleotides line up with TRBD1. The CDR3 extends over 12 amino acids. Trimming at V came to 4 bases and at J to 5 bases, leaving 2 bases not matched to a gene. The V gene's germline CDR1 is SQVTM and CDR2 ANQGSEA. CDR3 nucleotide sequence: TGCAGCGTTGGGACAGGGGATACTGAAGCTTTCTTT. Encoded protein: CSVGTGDTEAFF.

The rearrangement joins TRBV5-1 to TRBJ1-5; D not resolved. This CDR3 is built from 15 residues. V gave up 0 bases and J gave up 5 bases, with 12 bases separating them. CDR1 and CDR2 from the germline V gene are SGHRS and YFSETQ. The CDR3 loop reads CASSLVRGRHQPQHF. The CDR3 coding sequence is TGCGCCAGCAGCTTGGTTCGCGGGAGGCATCAGCCCCAGCATTTT.

The V call is TRBV18, the J call TRBJ1-1, with D maybe TRBD1 (6 bases). This CDR3 comprises 14 residues. Trimming left V 3 bases short and J 4 bases short, with 12 bases between. The germline V gene encodes CDR1 KGHSH and CDR2 LQKENI. The CDR3 protein is CASSPQGTVTEAFF. The CDR3, as DNA: TGTGCCAGCTCACCGCAGGGGACGGTCACTGAAGCTTTCTTT.